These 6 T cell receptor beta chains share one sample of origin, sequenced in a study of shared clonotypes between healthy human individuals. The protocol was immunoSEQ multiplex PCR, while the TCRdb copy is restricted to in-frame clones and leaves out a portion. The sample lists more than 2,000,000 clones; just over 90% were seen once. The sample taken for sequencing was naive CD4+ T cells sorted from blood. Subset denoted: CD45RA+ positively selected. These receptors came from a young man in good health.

The CDR3 DNA is TGCGCCAGCAGCCCGTTGCTTCAGGGGGCTGGGGCCAACGTCCTGACTTTC. This sequence encodes CASSPLLQGAGANVLTF. The genes are TRBV4-3 and TRBJ2-6; 7 nucleotides align to TRBD1. This CDR3 is 17 amino acids long. V shed 4 bases, J shed 2 bases, and the junction held 8 bases outside the gene matches. Looked up from germline, CDR1 is LGHNA and CDR2 is YSLEER.

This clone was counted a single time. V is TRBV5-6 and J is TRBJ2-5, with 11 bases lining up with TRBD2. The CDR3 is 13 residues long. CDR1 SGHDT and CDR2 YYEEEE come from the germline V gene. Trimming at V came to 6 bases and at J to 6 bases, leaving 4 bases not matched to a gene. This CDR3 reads CASMTSGIQTQYF. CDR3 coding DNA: TGTGCCAGCATGACTAGCGGGATTCAGACCCAGTACTTC.

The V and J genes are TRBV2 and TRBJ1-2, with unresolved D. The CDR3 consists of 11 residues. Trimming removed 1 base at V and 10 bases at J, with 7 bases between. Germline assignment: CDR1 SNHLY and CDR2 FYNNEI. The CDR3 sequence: CASSEDRDYTF. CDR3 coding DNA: TGTGCCAGCAGTGAAGACCGGGACTACACCTTC. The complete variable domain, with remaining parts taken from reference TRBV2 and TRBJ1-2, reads EPEVTQTPSHQVTQMGQEVILRCVPISNHLYFYWYRQILGQKVEFLVSFYNNEISEKSEIFDDQFSVERPDGSNFTLKIRSTKLEDSAMYFCASSEDRDYTFGSGTRLTVV.

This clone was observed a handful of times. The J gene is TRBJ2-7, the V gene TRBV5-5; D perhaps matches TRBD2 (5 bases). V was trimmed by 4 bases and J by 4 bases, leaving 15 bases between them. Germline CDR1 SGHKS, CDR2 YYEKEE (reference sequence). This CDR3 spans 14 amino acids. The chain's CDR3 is CASSLGLGDYEQYF. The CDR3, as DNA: TGTGCCAGCAGCCTCGGACTGGGAGATTACGAGCAGTACTTC.

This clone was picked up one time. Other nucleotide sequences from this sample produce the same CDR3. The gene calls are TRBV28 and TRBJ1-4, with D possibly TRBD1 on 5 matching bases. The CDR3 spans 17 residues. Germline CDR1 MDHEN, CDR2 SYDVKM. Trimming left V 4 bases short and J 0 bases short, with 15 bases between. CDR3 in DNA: TGTGCCAGCAGTTCCGGGAGTTTGGGGGCAACTAATGAAAAACTGTTTTTT. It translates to CASSSGSLGATNEKLFF. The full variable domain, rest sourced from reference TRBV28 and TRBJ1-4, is DVKVTQSSRYLVKRTGEKVFLECVQDMDHENMFWYRQDPGLGLRLIYFSYDVKMKEKGDIPEGYSVSREKKERFSLILESASTNQTSMYLCASSSGSLGATNEKLFFGSGTQLSVL.

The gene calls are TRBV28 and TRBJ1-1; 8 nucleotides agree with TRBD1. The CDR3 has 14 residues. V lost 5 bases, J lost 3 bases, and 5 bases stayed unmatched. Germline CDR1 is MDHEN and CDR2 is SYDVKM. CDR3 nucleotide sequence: TGTGCCAGCAGTGTCACAGGGGGGGACACTGAAGCTTTCTTT. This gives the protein CASSVTGGDTEAFF.